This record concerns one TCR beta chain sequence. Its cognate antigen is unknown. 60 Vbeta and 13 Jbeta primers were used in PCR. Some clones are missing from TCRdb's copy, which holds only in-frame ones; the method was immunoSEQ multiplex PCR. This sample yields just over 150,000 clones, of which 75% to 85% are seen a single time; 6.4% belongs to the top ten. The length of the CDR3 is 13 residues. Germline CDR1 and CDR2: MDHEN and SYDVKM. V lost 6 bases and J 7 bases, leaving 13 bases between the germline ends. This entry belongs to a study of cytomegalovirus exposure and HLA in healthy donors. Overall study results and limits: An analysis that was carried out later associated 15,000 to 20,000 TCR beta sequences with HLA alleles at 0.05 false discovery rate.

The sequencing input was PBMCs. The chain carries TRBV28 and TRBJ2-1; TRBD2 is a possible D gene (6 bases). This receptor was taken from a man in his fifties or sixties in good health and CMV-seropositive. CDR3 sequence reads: CASSWRGRNEQFF. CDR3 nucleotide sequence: TGTGCCAGCAGCTGGAGGGGTAGGAATGAGCAGTTCTTC.